One and the same sample provided the 5 T cell receptor beta chains below, sequenced in a study of shared clonotypes between healthy human individuals. Assay: immunoSEQ multiplex PCR; the TCRdb copy retains only in-frame clones and omits some. The table includes 2,500,000 or so clones, 85% to 95% detected once. The sequenced sample consisted of naive CD4+ T cells sorted from blood. This sample's subset: CD45RA+ positively selected. The source is a man between 18 and 29 years old in good health.

This chain connects TRBV4-1 to TRBJ2-1; D remains unclear. This CDR3 has 16 amino acids. Germline V gene lookup returns CDR1 MGHRA and CDR2 YSYEKL. The V and J ends lost 1 base and 2 bases respectively, with 12 bases between them. For the CDR3, the DNA is TGCGCCAGCAGCCAAGTTCTTTCCCTCACCTACAATGAGCAGTTCTTC. Residues: CASSQVLSLTYNEQFF.

This clone was seen a single time. The gene calls are TRBV11-2 and TRBJ1-6; D gene uncertain. V gave up 4 bases and J gave up 15 bases, with 16 bases separating them. This CDR3 comprises 13 residues. Germline V gene data show CDR1 as SGHAT and CDR2 as FQNNGV. The CDR3 DNA follows: TGTGCCAGCAGCTCATCCCGCTCGCACAGCCTCCACTTT. This gives the protein CASSSSRSHSLHF.

V and J are TRBV28 and TRBJ1-6, with D perhaps TRBD1 (6 bases). Germline values: CDR1 MDHEN, CDR2 SYDVKM. V gave up 6 bases and J gave up 10 bases, with 22 bases separating them. CDR3 length equals 16 residues. CDR3 residues: CASSELRPGAGSPLHF. As DNA, the CDR3 is TGTGCCAGCAGCGAACTCCGTCCAGGGGCAGGATCACCCCTCCACTTT.

The J gene is TRBJ2-3, the V gene TRBV4-3; D is undetermined. CDR1 is LGHNA, CDR2 YSLEER, per germline. The V end lost 0 bases, the J end lost 0 bases, and 7 bases lay between the germline ends. This CDR3 has 15 residues. This chain's CDR3 is CASSQEGASTDTQYF. CDR3 sequence (DNA): TGCGCCAGCAGCCAAGAAGGAGCGAGCACAGATACGCAGTATTTT.

The chain is built from TRBV10-1 and TRBJ2-5, with a possible D match to TRBD2 (6 bases). CDR1 is WNHNN and CDR2 is SYGVQD in the germline V gene (reference sequence). Trimming removed 8 bases at V and 2 bases at J, with 18 bases between. This CDR3 is built from 15 residues. The CDR3 sequence: CASPSWGGVQETQYF. CDR3 in DNA: TGCGCCAGCCCTAGTTGGGGCGGGGTACAAGAGACCCAGTACTTC.